This T cell receptor beta chain was retrieved from a study of early T cells in non-severe SARS-CoV-2 infection. At the level of the study: Bulk RNA taken from unsorted whole blood was sequenced, leaving chains unpaired. The study, taken as a whole, reports: The study's VDJdb matching favored anti-spike CD8 responses and missed private and CD4 specificities.

J was trimmed by 7 bases and V by 6 bases; bases with no gene match: 9. Germline values: CDR1 SGHTA, CDR2 FQGTGA. The CDR3 consists of 15 residues. This clonotype was counted a few times. Its antigen remains unknown. Attached unique molecular identifiers marked individual cDNA molecules. TCRdb reanalysed the 5' RACE reads using MiXCR and keeps one entry per CDR3 protein. The table lists about 45,000 distinct CDR3 sequences, roughly 12% of them singletons. The chain carries TRBV7-3 and TRBJ1-6; 7 bases agree with TRBD1. This TCR was sampled from an adult who was a healthcare worker with PCR-confirmed SARS-CoV-2 infection or an uninfected control (not recorded which). Sequenced material: whole blood. CDR3 amino acids: CASRVGDRRNSPLHF. DNA of the CDR3: TGTGCCAGCAGGGTCGGGGACAGAAGAAATTCACCCCTCCACTTT.